One and the same sample provided the 20 T cell receptor beta chains below, sequenced in a study of blood T cell repertoires in COVID-19. Some clones are missing from TCRdb's copy, which holds only in-frame ones; the method was immunoSEQ multiplex PCR. The sample lists about 240,000 clones, about four fifths occurring once. The sample comprised peripheral blood. The receptors were sampled from a woman older than 75 with acute or convalescent COVID-19.

Concerning this clone itself: At one end the junction does not follow the germline gene, possibly because of a read error. This sequence joins TRBV2 and TRBJ1-2; D is unresolved. The CDR3 has 16 amino acids. Germline-derived CDR1 and CDR2 are SNHLY and FYNNEI. The CDR3 spells CARSRTGRVGVGGYTF. CDR3 coding DNA: TGTGCCCGCAGCAGGACCGGGCGGGTTGGTGTGGGGGGCTACACCTTC.

Worth noting for this clone: The final CDR3 position lacks the conserved phenylalanine or tryptophan, pointing to a likely read error. The DNA is omitted, as the CDR3 cannot be located on it reliably, and the CDR3 follows TCRdb's listing. This chain links TRBV5-1 with TRBJ1-4. The CDR3 is 8 amino acids in total, end residues counted. The germline V gene encodes CDR1 SGHRS and CDR2 YFSETQ. The CDR3 spells CASRPPLP.

This chain links TRBV9 with TRBJ2-7; tentatively, D is TRBD2 (5 bases). Germline V lookup: CDR1 SGDLS, CDR2 YYNGEE. The CDR3 spans 17 residues. V was trimmed by 3 bases and J by 0 bases, leaving 19 bases between them. CDR3: CASSADPSGISSYEQYF. The CDR3 region has the DNA TGTGCCAGCAGCGCCGACCCGAGCGGTATAAGCTCCTACGAGCAGTACTTC.

This chain joins TRBV12-3 or TRBV12-4 and TRBJ2-5; TRBD1 might be the D (5 bases). This CDR3 comprises 13 residues. The V gene lost 1 base and the J gene lost 4 bases, with 7 bases spanning the gap. The CDR3: CASSLGGAETQYF. Written as DNA, the CDR3 is TGTGCCAGCAGTTTAGGTGGGGCAGAGACCCAGTACTTC.

The rearrangement uses TRBV27 and TRBJ2-3; 11 positions agree with TRBD2. V shed 6 bases, J shed 8 bases, and the junction held 10 bases outside the gene matches. CDR1 and CDR2 (germline): MNHEY, SMNVEV (reference sequence). The CDR3 sequence is 15 residues long. DNA for the CDR3: TGTGCCAGCAGGAGTGGGACTAGCGGCCCGGGTACGCAGTATTTT. This sequence encodes CASRSGTSGPGTQYF.

This chain joins TRBV11-3 and TRBJ2-3; 7 bases align to TRBD1. Germline loops: CDR1 SGHNT, CDR2 YENEEA. V lost 4 bases to trimming and J lost 6 bases; unmatched junction nucleotides: 4. This CDR3 has 13 residues. The CDR3 DNA follows: TGTGCCAGCAGCTCCCGGACAGGCGATACGCAGTATTTT. This translates into CASSSRTGDTQYF.

The V and J genes are TRBV7-8 and TRBJ1-6; tentative D call: TRBD1 (6 bases). The V gene lost 3 bases and the J gene lost 0 bases, with 15 bases spanning the gap. This CDR3 has 18 amino acids. Germline V CDR1 and CDR2: SGHVS, FQNEAQ. The CDR3 reads CASSLRGDMSSYNSPLHF. DNA for the CDR3: TGTGCCAGCAGCTTGCGGGGGGACATGAGCTCCTATAATTCACCCCTCCACTTT.

The chain combines TRBV28 with TRBJ1-3; D might be TRBD1 (5 bases). V was pared by 5 bases and J by 7 bases, with 6 bases between. There are 11 residues in the CDR3. The germline V gene encodes CDR1 MDHEN and CDR2 SYDVKM. The CDR3 protein is CASSRGNTIYF. The CDR3 region has the DNA TGTGCCAGCAGTCGGGGGAACACCATATATTTT.

The V gene is TRBV5-1, the J gene TRBJ1-2, with D unclear. In germline, CDR1 is SGHRS, CDR2 YFSETQ. CDR3 length equals 15 residues. V was shortened by 4 bases and J by 0 bases, with 13 bases between the two germline ends. CDR3 sequence reads: CASSPREGANYGYTF. The DNA of the CDR3 is TGCGCCAGCAGCCCCCGGGAGGGAGCTAACTATGGCTACACCTTC.

The rearrangement joins TRBV27 to TRBJ2-1, with 8 bases fitting TRBD2. The CDR3 length is 17 residues. V lost 2 bases to trimming and J lost 0 bases; unmatched junction nucleotides: 6. The germline CDR1 and CDR2 sequences are MNHEY and SMNVEV (reference sequence). CDR3: CASSLGQRGSSYNEQFF. DNA for the CDR3: TGTGCCAGCAGTTTAGGACAGCGGGGGAGCTCCTACAATGAGCAGTTCTTC.

The CDR3 bases are TGTGCCAGCAGTTCCCTCCCGGGGGGGGTCGTCCCAGGCTTGGGGGAGCAGTTCTTC. This translates into CASSSLPGGVVPGLGEQFF. The V call is TRBV28, the J call TRBJ2-1, with 8 bases that match TRBD2. The CDR3 runs 19 residues. The V gene end was trimmed by 4 bases and the J gene end by 10 bases; junction bases not matched to a gene: 24. CDR1 is MDHEN, CDR2 SYDVKM, per germline.

This chain links TRBV5-1 with TRBJ2-3, with D hard to call. This CDR3 comprises 15 residues. Per the germline V gene, CDR1 is SGHRS and CDR2 is YFSETQ. Trimming cost V 6 bases and J 11 bases, with 25 bases left between them. The CDR3 DNA reads TGCGCCAGCAAGCCCAGTCCGGAAAGCGCCGAGTGGCAGTATTTT. Residues: CASKPSPESAEWQYF.

The chain combines TRBV7-2 with TRBJ1-5; no definite D call. CDR3 length equals 17 residues. Germline CDR1 SGHTA, CDR2 FQGNSA. Trimming took 1 base from V and 3 from J, leaving 16 bases between them. The DNA for the CDR3 is TGTGCCAGCAGCTTAGGGCACGTTGGGCCGCTCAATCAGCCCCAGCATTTT. This translates into CASSLGHVGPLNQPQHF.

This chain connects TRBV4-2 to TRBJ1-4; D is unresolved. Germline loops: CDR1 LGHNA, CDR2 YNFKEQ. Trimming cost V 0 bases and J 7 bases, with 15 bases left between them. The CDR3 length is 16 residues. This chain's CDR3 is CASSQDLPSTGEKLFF. The CDR3 DNA reads TGTGCCAGCAGCCAAGATCTCCCCTCCACGGGTGAAAAACTGTTTTTT.

The V and J genes are TRBV3-1 (or the pseudogene TRBV3-2) and TRBJ2-7; 8 positions match TRBD2. The J segment lost 6 bases and the V segment lost 2 bases, leaving 3 bases of the junction unmatched. CDR1 and CDR2 (germline): LGHDT, YNNKEL (reference sequence). This CDR3 region has 13 residues. CDR3 amino acids: CASSQSGGSEQYF. CDR3 bases: TGTGCCAGCAGCCAAAGCGGGGGCAGCGAGCAGTACTTC.

The V call is TRBV5-1, the J call TRBJ2-5; TRBD1 agrees at 11 bases. The CDR3 is 15 amino acids. From germline, CDR1 is SGHRS and CDR2 YFSETQ. Trimming removed 3 bases from V and 3 bases from J; junction bases left unmatched: 4. CDR3 nucleotides: TGCGCCAGCAGCTCCGGGACAGGGGGTAAAGAGACCCAGTACTTC. It codes for CASSSGTGGKETQYF.

This clone was counted only a few times. The chain combines TRBV5-1 with TRBJ2-3; 7 bases are a match to TRBD1. The CDR3 loop spans 15 amino acids. Germline CDR1 SGHRS, CDR2 YFSETQ. The V segment lost 1 base and the J segment 2 bases; nucleotides outside the gene matches: 4. The CDR3 DNA is TGCGCCAGCAGCTTGATGGGACAGCACACAGATACGCAGTATTTT. Translated, it gives CASSLMGQHTDTQYF.

The chain employs TRBV6-5 and TRBJ1-6, with D maybe TRBD1 (5 bases). The CDR3 loop spans 13 amino acids. V was clipped by 6 bases and J by 11 bases, with 14 bases between them. Germline V gene data show CDR1 as MNHEY and CDR2 as SVGAGI. CDR3 coding DNA: TGTGCCAGCAGGACCCAGGGCCCAACACCCCTCCACTTT. This gives the protein CASRTQGPTPLHF.

The genes are TRBV3-1 (or the pseudogene TRBV3-2) and TRBJ1-1, with 8 bases matching TRBD1. From germline, CDR1 is LGHDT and CDR2 YNNKEL (reference sequence). The CDR3 contains 15 residues. J gave up 4 bases and V 3 bases, and 7 bases lay outside the gene matches. CDR3 in DNA: TGTGCCAGCAGCCACGGTGACAGGGGAGGCACTGAAGCTTTCTTT. Translation gives CASSHGDRGGTEAFF.

This chain joins TRBV5-4 and TRBJ2-7; 9 positions agree with TRBD1. The germline gives CDR1 SGHNT, CDR2 YYREEE (reference sequence). CDR3 length equals 15 residues. Trimming cost V 4 bases and J 1 base; bases outside gene matches: 6. CDR3 sequence reads: CASSLSGTGSYEQYF. The CDR3 bases are TGTGCCAGCAGCCTATCCGGGACAGGGTCCTACGAGCAGTACTTC.